The 11 T cell receptor beta chains listed next were all sequenced from one sample in a study of T cells in Graves' hyperthyroidism and ophthalmopathy. TCR beta CDR3 regions were amplified from RNA. First-round RT-PCR of the TCR CDR3 relied on the HTBI primer set. TCRdb called the multiplex PCR reads again in MiXCR, with one record for every CDR3 protein. The table has about 210,000 distinct CDR3 sequences, about 18% seen once. Sequenced input: blood. The receptors here all came from a man in his forties or fifties with Graves' hyperthyroidism.

This clonotype has at least ten counts. The chain joins TRBV3-1 to TRBJ2-5; 9 bases match TRBD2. Germline V gives CDR1 LGHDT, CDR2 YNNKEL (reference sequence). The CDR3 is 14 residues long. Losses at the gene ends were 5 bases for V and 3 bases for J; bases not matched to a gene: 4. This CDR3 reads CASSVRGGKETQYF. The CDR3, as DNA: TGTGCCAGCAGCGTGCGGGGGGGGAAAGAGACCCAGTACTTC.

The chain uses TRBV6-2 or TRBV6-3 and TRBJ2-1; a weak D match, TRBD2 (6 bases). The germline CDR1 and CDR2 sequences are MNHEY and SVGEGT. Trimming left V 7 bases short and J 12 bases short, with 19 bases between. The CDR3 is made up of 13 amino acids. Written as DNA, the CDR3 is TGTGCCAGCACCAAGGGGACTTTCCCACGGCAGTTCTTC. It translates to CASTKGTFPRQFF.

Ten or more counts support this clonotype. The V and J genes are TRBV28 and TRBJ1-1, with unresolved D. This CDR3 is 12 amino acids long. Trimming cost V 7 bases and J 3 bases, with 9 bases left between them. Germline V gene data show CDR1 as MDHEN and CDR2 as SYDVKM. The CDR3 sequence: CASIGRYTEAFF. The CDR3 DNA sequence: TGTGCCAGCATAGGGAGATACACTGAAGCTTTCTTT.

The chain couples TRBV6-5 to TRBJ1-1; possible D gene TRBD1, 5 bases. CDR1 is MNHEY and CDR2 is SVGAGI in the germline V gene. The V gene lost 4 bases and the J gene lost 2 bases, with 17 bases spanning the gap. The CDR3 sequence is 16 residues long. CDR3 protein: CASSSRGQGFNTEAFF. In DNA, the CDR3 is TGTGCCAGCAGTTCACGTGGTCAGGGATTCAACACTGAAGCTTTCTTT.

This clonotype was counted ten times or more. This rearrangement joins TRBV28 to TRBJ1-1; D remains ambiguous. CDR1 is MDHEN and CDR2 is SYDVKM in the germline V gene. The CDR3 sequence is 10 residues long. V gave up 4 bases and J gave up 4 bases, with 1 base separating them. CDR3 coding DNA: TGTGCCAGCAGTTCCACTGAAGCTTTCTTT. This translates into CASSSTEAFF.

This clonotype was seen ten or more times. The V gene is TRBV20-1, the J gene TRBJ1-1; D unclear. V was shortened by 0 bases and J by 1 base, with 15 bases between the two germline ends. This CDR3 is 16 amino acids long. The V gene's germline CDR1 is DFQATT and CDR2 SNEGSKA (reference sequence). The CDR3 bases are TGCAGTGCTAGAGAGAAAGGAAGACACAAGAACACTGAAGCTTTCTTT. It specifies CSAREKGRHKNTEAFF.

This clonotype showed up many times. The chain recombines TRBV7-8 with TRBJ1-2; the D gene is possibly TRBD1 (6 bases). The V and J ends lost 4 bases and 5 bases respectively, with 11 bases between them. The CDR3 extends over 13 amino acids. Germline CDR1 reads SGHVS; CDR2 reads FQNEAQ. The CDR3 loop reads CASSWNQGYGYTF. Here the CDR3 DNA reads TGTGCCAGCAGCTGGAATCAGGGGTATGGCTACACCTTC.

In its sample, this clonotype was seen many times. The V and J genes are TRBV11-2 and TRBJ2-5, with 9 positions matching TRBD1. Germline CDR1 reads SGHAT; CDR2 reads FQNNGV. The CDR3 extends over 14 amino acids. V lost 4 bases to trimming and J lost 4 bases; unmatched junction nucleotides: 4. CDR3 DNA sequence: TGTGCCAGCAGCTCTCCGGGACAGGGAGAGACCCAGTACTTC. Protein product: CASSSPGQGETQYF.

Written as DNA, the CDR3 is TGTGCCAGCAGCCCCTCGGGGGGGCTAACCTATGGCTACACCTTC. This gives the protein CASSPSGGLTYGYTF. The chain employs TRBV9 and TRBJ1-2; D might be TRBD1 (6 bases). Germline lookup yields CDR1 SGDLS and CDR2 YYNGEE. V lost 4 bases to trimming and J lost 4 bases, with 17 bases between them. The CDR3 is 15 amino acids.

The chain uses TRBV6-2 or TRBV6-3 and TRBJ2-1; 11 bases fit TRBD2. The CDR3 covers 14 residues. Germline-derived CDR1 and CDR2 are MNHEY and SVGEGT. The V and J ends lost 5 bases and 10 bases, in that order; junction bases with no gene match: 7. CDR3 in DNA: TGTGCCAGCAGTGGCCATAGCGGGAGGGGGGAGCAGTTCTTC. As protein: CASSGHSGRGEQFF.

This clonotype was detected many times. This rearrangement joins TRBV28 to TRBJ1-3; 7 nucleotides align to TRBD1. CDR3 size: 17 residues. V lost 4 bases to trimming and J lost 0 bases; unmatched junction nucleotides: 9. Germline CDR1 MDHEN, CDR2 SYDVKM. The CDR3 sequence: CASSSPGQLFSGNTIYF. The CDR3 DNA reads as TGTGCCAGCAGTTCACCGGGACAGCTTTTCTCTGGAAACACCATATATTTT.